This T cell receptor beta chain was sequenced for a study of CD8+ T cells in alopecia areata (dated by TCRdb to the late 2010s). Notes on the research overall: Treated patients were enrolled in an open-label pilot trial of oral tofacitinib, 5 to 10 mg twice daily, for moderate-to-severe alopecia areata. Patients on tofacitinib were biopsied at baseline and after 4 and 24 weeks of treatment, and several of the patients also had a later scalp biopsy. Tofacitinib was administered for 6 to 18 months, and 6 months of follow-up off drug were then conducted to assess delayed response and recurrence. The study used high-throughput TCRbeta sequencing to examine T cell clonal expansion in alopecia areata, in both the C3H/HeJ mouse model and human patients. In treated patients, disease severity was measured using the SALT score, which gives the percentage of scalp surface area affected. In humans, TCRbeta sequencing was performed on scalp tissue and on sorted CD4+ and CD8+ peripheral blood T cells from healthy controls and from patients with patchy or totalis/universalis alopecia areata. RNA was obtained with the PAXgene miRNA kit for fixed scalp, the miRNeasy kit for PBMCs, and the RNeasy kit for mouse skin. Amplification of TCRbeta CDR3 regions was done by immunoSEQ multiplex PCR using 35 Vbeta forward primers and 13 Jbeta reverse primers. Scalp clonality was compared across normal scalp (n=4), patchy alopecia areata scalp (n=8), and alopecia totalis/universalis scalp (n=8).

To prepare the library, the immunoSEQ multiplex PCR assay was applied. For TCR sequencing, RNA was extracted from every sample and reverse transcribed into cDNA to serve as template. First-strand cDNA was synthesized using SuperScript III with a 2:1 mix of oligo-dT and random hexamers. A synthetic immune receptor repertoire was used to measure amplification bias, and any remaining bias was corrected computationally. The published analysis was carried out like this. Raw reads were preprocessed for error removal, and CDR3 was defined according to IMGT conventions as running from the conserved cysteine to phenylalanine. Clonality was computed as 1 minus the Shannon entropy, with the entropy normalized by log2 of the number of productive unique TCRs. CD4 or CD8 identity of scalp clones was inferred by cross-referencing scalp TCRbeta sequences with sorted blood CD4 and CD8 repertoires. TCRdb provides this immuneACCESS table in a form limited to in-frame rearrangements. Some clones are lacking; in checked studies, under half of them reflect an unresolved V gene, and why the rest are absent is not known. V, J and clone size reflect that table, while D and trimming were determined from the DNA. The sample profile shows more than 200,000 clones; about 40% of them were found once. Jointly, the top ten make up about 2.6% of the sample.

V drops 4 bases and J drops 6 bases, leaving 10 bases in between. The CDR3 runs 12 residues from the cysteine to the phenylalanine. Just the 36-base CDR3 DNA is kept, in frame starting at base 1. Sequences LGHNA (CDR1) and YSLEER (CDR2) are obtained from the germline V gene. The paper as a whole reports these results and caveats: Compared with normal scalp, lesional scalp, particularly in alopecia totalis/universalis, had higher clonality and more expanded CD8+ clones, which suggests antigenic drive. During tofacitinib treatment, many expanded lesional clones remained in scalp and blood, and this persistence may partly explain relapse after treatment is stopped. Because the treated cohort was small and had only one nonresponder, larger studies are needed to examine links between baseline CD8+ expansion and response. Tofacitinib significantly lowered scalp clonality and the number of expanded CD8+ clones among the top 100 scalp clones. Unlike mouse skin, which is dominated by gammadelta T cells, normal human skin has resident alphabeta T cells that are also sequenced, and this complicates analysis of the scalp TCR repertoire. Shared TCR sequences between patients were less evident than in mice, which may be partly attributable to HLA diversity in the patient population.

Points on this clone: Its binding antigen is unknown. No much larger clone exists at a distance of one base, and base qualities are not known.

The treatment or condition label of this sample denotes: oral pan-JAK inhibitor, 5-10 mg twice daily. Peripheral blood and lesional scalp punch biopsies were obtained from patients with alopecia areata. PBMCs were isolated by density centrifugation and stained for CD3, CD4 and CD8, and CD4+ and CD8+ T cells were sorted on a FACSAria. Sequenced here: CD4+ T cells sorted from blood, sampled at roughly week 36, from a patient treated with tofacitinib. The V and J segments used are TRBV4-3 and TRBJ2-7; TRBD2 is a possible D gene, resting on 6 matching bases. The origin of this receptor is a human donor with alopecia areata. The nucleotide sequence is TGCGCCAGCAGCCTCGTCGGGGGCGAGCAGTACTTC. The encoded protein is CASSLVGGEQYF.